The sequence of this T cell receptor beta chain was determined in a study of T cells after yellow fever vaccination. MiXCR, applied by TCRdb to the 5' RACE reads, yields one record per CDR3 protein. The sample records about 320,000 distinct CDR3 sequences, 3.5% to 4.5% being singletons. Whole-study findings and limits: Abundant clonotypes from the bulk population could get into FACS-sorted repertoires as contaminants. Post-booster samples contained most primary-vaccination clones (approximately 96% CD4, around 89% CD8). On re-exposure, the response was weaker but peaked faster, at day 5 versus 15.

The CDR3 runs 16 residues. Germline CDR1 reads MNHEY; CDR2 reads SVGEGT. The ends lost 8 bases at V and 1 base at J; junction bases unmatched: 12. This clonotype was observed a handful of times. Its specificity is unknown. The receptor was derived from a man younger than 30 who received the YFV17D yellow fever vaccine. This specimen was PBMCs, taken 15 days after the yellow fever booster vaccination. J is TRBJ2-5 and V is TRBV6-2 or TRBV6-3, with TRBD2 matching over 8 bases. In nucleotides, the CDR3 is TGTGCCAGCCACGGTCGGCGCGGGGGGACCCAAGAGACCCAGTACTTC. Residues: CASHGRRGGTQETQYF.